What follows are 19 T cell receptor delta chains derived from one specimen sequenced in a study of γδ T cells in repeated Plasmodium falciparum infection. TCRdb re-called clones from the multiplex PCR reads using CATT. Of roughly 93,000 delta-chain clones listed, more than 1.4% are singletons. Flow sorting of PBMC yielded separate Vgamma9/Vdelta2+ and Vdelta2-negative gammadelta T cell populations for bulk repertoire analysis. The sequenced sample consisted of gamma-delta T cells from blood. The receptors were gathered from a pool of human donors (malaria-infected and uninfected, not separated).

Only a few counts were recorded for this clone. With only one base between it and a far larger clone, this is likely a read error. Distinct nucleotide sequences in the sample also encode this CDR3. The genes are TRDV1 and TRDJ1; D possibly corresponds to TRDD2 (8 bases). The CDR3 totals 15 residues. Germline loops: CDR1 TSWWSYY, CDR2 QGS. V was cut by 5 bases and J by 12 bases, with 25 bases left in between. CDR3 in amino acids: CALGPPPSYSTGVIF. The CDR3 nucleotides are TGTGCTCTTGGGCCACCGCCTTCCTATAGTACTGGGGTCATCTTT.

In its sample, this clone was seen a few times. A read error likely explains this, since a far larger clone differs by one base. Other nucleotide sequences in the sample specify the same CDR3. This rearrangement joins TRDV2 to TRDJ1; 8 positions match TRDD3. TCRdb is silent on the J gene; assignment here came from matching the DNA to germline. Per the germline V gene, CDR1 is GEAIGNYY and CDR2 is EKD. The CDR3 runs to 19 residues. For the CDR3, the DNA is TGTGCCTGCGACAGACTGGGGGCCAGGAGCGGGACCGAGGCCGATAAACTCATCTTT. Translating gives CACDRLGARSGTEADKLIF.

In its sample, this clone was seen many times. A read error may produce the germline difference seen at one junction end. The V and J genes are TRDV1 and TRDJ1, with D tentatively TRDD3 (5 bases). This CDR3 is built from 13 residues. CDR1 TSWWSYY and CDR2 QGS come from the germline V gene. The CDR3 region is CALGASPHDKLIF. Here the CDR3 DNA reads TGTGCCCTTGGGGCATCGCCCCACGATAAACTCATCTTT.

This clone appeared a few times. The rearrangement joins TRDV1 to TRDJ1; D gene ambiguous. TCRdb is silent on the J gene; assignment here came from matching the DNA to germline. The germline gives CDR1 TSWWSYY, CDR2 QGS. V was shortened by 3 bases and J by 0 bases, with 8 bases between the two germline ends. The CDR3 has 14 residues. CDR3 DNA sequence: TGTGCTCTTGGGGATTCGGGGTACACCGATAAACTCATCTTT. Translating it yields CALGDSGYTDKLIF.

As for this clone: The protein TCRdb lists belongs to a much larger clone and differs from this DNA's translation at residue 18, which points to a read error; the protein shown is made from the DNA. The chain uses TRDV2 and TRDJ1; 12 bases are a match to TRDD3. TCRdb does not report a J gene; here it was assigned by matching the DNA to germline references. The CDR3 consists of 22 residues. The germline V gene has CDR1 GEAIGNYY and CDR2 EKD. As DNA, the CDR3 is TGTGCCTGTGACACCCCCGATTCAGGCCCACTGGGGGATACTCCGGACACCAATAAACTCATCTTT. Its protein product is CACDTPDSGPLGDTPDTNKLIF.

This clone has a handful of counts. A far bigger clonotype differs at one base, so this is likely a read error. Other nucleotide sequences from this sample produce the same CDR3. The chain uses TRDV1 and TRDJ1; 8 bases are shared with TRDD2. The CDR3 has 22 residues. Looked up from germline, CDR1 is TSWWSYY and CDR2 is QGS. CDR3 in DNA: TGTGCCCTTGGGGTTTGGGGCCTTCCTAAGATATGGCACAGCGACAACACCGATAAACTCATCTTT. It codes for CALGVWGLPKIWHSDNTDKLIF.

This clone was recorded a few times. TCRdb shows a much larger clone's protein in place of this DNA's translation, and the two differ at residue 10, likely through a read error; the protein shown is translated from the DNA. The DNA of the CDR3 is TGTGCTCTTGGGGAACTGGGCCTCCTCTTTCTTACGGGGAGGTACACCGATAAACTCATCTTT. Residues: CALGELGLLFLTGRYTDKLIF. This sequence joins TRDV1 and TRDJ1, with D maybe TRDD3 (5 bases). The J gene is absent in TCRdb and was assigned here via DNA matching to germline. Germline V CDR1 and CDR2: TSWWSYY, QGS. Trimming stripped 0 bases from V and 0 bases from J, with 26 bases between. The length of the CDR3 is 21 residues.

With regard to this clone: The protein that TCRdb holds for this DNA derives from a much larger clone and differs from the translated DNA at residue 8, which likely indicates a read error; the protein shown here is translated from the DNA. This chain joins TRDV3 and TRDJ1, with 9 bases lining up with TRDD3. The J gene, left out of TCRdb, was set here by checking the DNA against germline. The CDR3 sequence is 19 residues long. CDR1 is TVYSNPD and CDR2 is GDNSRS in the germline V gene (reference sequence). Germline trimming cut 1 base from V and 0 bases from J; bases unmatched to any gene: 18. The CDR3 DNA reads as TGTGCCTTTAAAGGTCCTCTTAGGGGGATACTGGCGTACACCGATAAACTCATCTTT. It translates to CAFKGPLRGILAYTDKLIF.

Ten or more counts support this clone. V is TRDV2 and J is TRDJ3, with 10 bases aligning to TRDD3. This CDR3 contains 19 residues. The V gene's germline CDR1 is GEAIGNYY and CDR2 EKD. V was pared by 1 base and J by 0 bases, with 5 bases of the junction left unmatched. In DNA, the CDR3 is TGTGCCTGTGACACTATTCCTGGGGGATACTCCTGGGACACCCGACAGATGTTTTTC. Translation gives CACDTIPGGYSWDTRQMFF.

This clone was seen more than once but under ten times. The mismatch at residue 3 between this DNA's translation and the TCRdb protein of a much larger clone likely reflects a read error; the protein shown is translated from the DNA. The genes are TRDV1 and TRDJ1; 12 bases align to TRDD3. TCRdb is silent on the J gene; assignment here came from matching the DNA to germline. The CDR3 spans 24 residues. V was pared by 10 bases and J by 3 bases, with 36 bases of the junction left unmatched. Germline assignment: CDR1 TSWWSYY and CDR2 QGS. The CDR3 DNA reads as TGTGCTCCTGGAGATCGGGCGCCTCCCTTGTACTGGGGGATACAAAATTTAGCAGCCGATAAACTCATCTTT. Translating it yields CAPGDRAPPLYWGIQNLAADKLIF.

This clone was counted between two and nine times. The protein in TCRdb stems from a much larger clone and differs at residue 13 from this DNA's translation, likely a read error; here the protein is translated from the DNA. The V call is TRDV1, the J call TRDJ1; D may be TRDD2 or TRDD3 (8 bases each). Since TCRdb gives no J gene, matching the DNA to germline was used here to assign it. This CDR3 contains 18 residues. CDR1 is TSWWSYY and CDR2 is QGS in the germline V gene. Trimming removed 5 bases at V and 8 bases at J, with 30 bases between. The CDR3: CALGLLPTVLLGGTKLIF. In DNA form, the CDR3 reads TGTGCTCTTGGGCTACTTCCTACCGTATTACTGGGGGGTACAAAACTCATCTTT.

This clone was seen more than once but under ten times. The protein TCRdb lists belongs to a much larger clone and differs from this DNA's translation at residue 4, which points to a read error; the protein shown is made from the DNA. The chain couples TRDV2 to TRDJ1, with 9 bases identical to TRDD3. Because TCRdb records no J gene, it was assigned here through a match of the DNA to germline. Trimming at V came to 5 bases and at J to 5 bases, leaving 11 bases not matched to a gene. Germline lookup yields CDR1 GEAIGNYY and CDR2 EKD. The CDR3 runs 15 residues. CDR3 region: CACGGLGDPGDKLIF. CDR3 coding DNA: TGTGCCTGTGGTGGACTGGGGGACCCGGGGGATAAACTCATCTTT.

This clone was counted only a few times. TCRdb's protein, taken from a much larger clone, differs from this DNA's translation at residue 4, likely owing to a read error; the protein displayed comes from the DNA. V is TRDV2 and J is TRDJ1; D perhaps matches TRDD2 (6 bases). The J gene is not listed in TCRdb, so it was assigned here from a DNA match to germline. With 5 bases removed from V and 4 bases from J, the gap between germline ends came to 16 bases. CDR1 is GEAIGNYY and CDR2 is EKD in the germline V gene. This CDR3 contains 14 residues. The CDR3 bases are TGTGCCTGTGTGAGGCCTTCCCCTCACGATAAACTCATCTTT. Its translation: CACVRPSPHDKLIF.

This clone has a count of ten or more. The genes are TRDV2 and TRDJ1; a possible D gene is TRDD3 (6 bases). The CDR3 is made up of 15 amino acids. Looked up from germline, CDR1 is GEAIGNYY and CDR2 is EKD. V was clipped by 3 bases and J by 0 bases, with 13 bases between them. The CDR3 reads CACDYGGKYTDKLIF. DNA of the CDR3: TGTGCCTGTGACTACGGGGGGAAGTACACCGATAAACTCATCTTT.

This clone was observed a few times. TCRdb lists the protein of a much larger clone for this DNA, which differs at residue 5, so this is likely a read error; the protein given here is translated from the DNA itself. This rearrangement joins TRDV1 to TRDJ1, with D possibly being TRDD3 (5 bases). The CDR3 sequence is 22 residues long. V lost 4 bases and J 0 bases, leaving 33 bases between the germline ends. The germline V gene has CDR1 TSWWSYY and CDR2 QGS. DNA for the CDR3: TGTGCTCTTGGGGGACTGAACGCTCCCAAGGCAGCTATACGAGGATACACCGATAAACTCATCTTT. Amino acid sequence: CALGGLNAPKAAIRGYTDKLIF.

The table lists this clone with a few counts. With a far larger clone one base away, a read error is the likely cause. The same CDR3 also results from other DNA sequences found in this sample. The V call is TRDV2, the J call TRDJ1, with TRDD3 identical over 9 bases. Matching the DNA to germline supplied the J gene, which TCRdb does not give. Germline V gene sequence: CDR1 GEAIGNYY, CDR2 EKD. This CDR3 has 26 residues. CDR3 loop: CACDTNFNRTHPKGLGDWGYTDKLIF. The CDR3 bases are TGTGCCTGTGACACCAACTTCAATCGAACGCATCCTAAAGGACTGGGGGACTGGGGGTACACTGATAAACTCATCTTT.

This clone was seen repeatedly, ten times or more. A far larger clone is just one base off, so this is likely a read error. The same CDR3 also results from other DNA sequences found in this sample. The V call is TRDV1, the J call TRDJ1; the D gene is possibly TRDD2 (5 bases). Looked up from germline, CDR1 is TSWWSYY and CDR2 is QGS. The CDR3 contains 13 residues. CDR3 protein: CALGEAYTDKLIF. CDR3 DNA sequence: TGTGCTCTTGGGGAAGCCTACACCGATAAGCTCATCTTT.

In its sample, this clone was seen a few times. This sequence joins TRDV1 and TRDJ1; D gene unclear. The J gene, not given by TCRdb, was assigned here from a germline match of the nucleotide sequence. V shed 4 bases and J shed 4 bases, with 16 bases lying between them. Germline V gene lookup returns CDR1 TSWWSYY and CDR2 QGS. The CDR3 length is 15 residues. The CDR3 nucleotides read TGTGCTCTTGGGGCCGGGCTACTAGCTGGCGATAAACTCATCTTT. It is translated as CALGAGLLAGDKLIF.

Note on this clone: A far larger clone is one base from this, pointing to a likely read error. Other DNA sequences in this sample translate to the same CDR3. The CDR3 loop reads CACDPLPTLRLGDTSKLIF. CDR3 sequence (DNA): TGTGCCTGTGACCCGCTTCCTACCTTACGACTGGGGGATACCTCAAAGCTCATCTTT. J is TRDJ1 and V is TRDV2; 12 bases match TRDD3. Germline V CDR1 and CDR2: GEAIGNYY, EKD. V gave up 3 bases and J gave up 11 bases; unmatched junction bases: 24. The CDR3 loop spans 19 amino acids.